These 7 T cell receptor beta chains originate from one sample sequenced in a study of blood T cells in healthy people across ages. Primers used in a second PCR of about 7 to 12 cycles were a sample-barcoded 5' primer and a J-beta primer mix. TCRdb ran MiXCR on the 5' RACE reads and lists one entry per CDR3 protein. Here the sample spans 730,000 or so distinct CDR3 sequences, around 43% being singletons. The sequencing input was blood. The receptors originated from a man older than 75 in good health.

Many counts were recorded for this clonotype. The chain links TRBV29-1 to TRBJ2-5; no definite D call. V lost 3 bases and J lost 5, with 10 bases in between. CDR1 and CDR2 from the germline V gene are SQVTM and ANQGSEA. This CDR3 is 12 amino acids long. The CDR3 here is CSVENSLETQYF. CDR3 nucleotides: TGCAGCGTTGAGAACAGTTTGGAGACCCAGTACTTC.

The chain links TRBV4-3 to TRBJ2-3; 10 positions agree with TRBD2. Trimming took 0 bases from V and 10 from J; bases not matched to a gene: 19. The germline V gene has CDR1 LGHNA and CDR2 YSLEER. The CDR3 extends over 19 amino acids. CDR3 sequence reads: CASSQEGAGRLAGDRAQYF. CDR3 DNA: TGCGCCAGCAGCCAAGAAGGGGCCGGTCGTCTAGCGGGGGACCGGGCGCAGTATTTT.

This clonotype was seen only a few times. The chain joins TRBV10-1 to TRBJ2-3, with TRBD2 matching over 8 bases. The CDR3 is 16 amino acids. Per the germline V gene, CDR1 is WNHNN and CDR2 is SYGVQD (reference sequence). Trimming removed 6 bases from V and 6 bases from J; junction bases left unmatched: 14. The CDR3, as DNA: TGCGCCAGCAGCGACGGGGGAGCGGGGGTGTTCGATACGCAGTATTTT. Residues: CASSDGGAGVFDTQYF.

This clonotype has only a few counts. J is TRBJ2-1 and V is TRBV12-3 or TRBV12-4; 11 nucleotides agree with TRBD2. The ends lost 3 bases at V and 4 bases at J; junction bases unmatched: 5. CDR3 size: 16 residues. CDR3 in DNA: TGTGCCAGCAGTTTTATACTAGCGGGAGCTTACAATGAGCAGTTCTTC. It is translated as CASSFILAGAYNEQFF.

The V and J genes are TRBV7-9 and TRBJ1-1; D might be TRBD1 (5 bases). Germline-derived CDR1 and CDR2 are SEHNR and FQNEAQ (reference sequence). The CDR3 has 14 amino acids. V lost 6 bases and J 0 bases, leaving 11 bases between the germline ends. In DNA form, the CDR3 reads TGTGCCAGCAGTCCCGGGACGGTGAACACTGAAGCTTTCTTT. As protein: CASSPGTVNTEAFF.

The chain has TRBV7-2 and TRBJ1-6, with 10 bases that match TRBD1. CDR3 length equals 15 residues. Germline V gene lookup returns CDR1 SGHTA and CDR2 FQGNSA. The V segment lost 7 bases and the J segment 12 bases; nucleotides outside the gene matches: 12. The DNA for the CDR3 is TGTGCCAGCAACACCGGACAGGGGGGAATAGGACCCCTCCACTTT. Translating it yields CASNTGQGGIGPLHF.

In its sample, this clonotype was seen a few times. The V and J genes are TRBV10-3 and TRBJ2-3; D is unclear. Looked up from germline, CDR1 is ENHRY and CDR2 is SYGVKD. With 0 bases removed from V and 0 bases from J, the gap between germline ends came to 7 bases. There are 15 residues in the CDR3. CDR3 in DNA: TGTGCCATCAGTGAGTCGCAGGTTAGCACAGATACGCAGTATTTT. Protein: CAISESQVSTDTQYF.